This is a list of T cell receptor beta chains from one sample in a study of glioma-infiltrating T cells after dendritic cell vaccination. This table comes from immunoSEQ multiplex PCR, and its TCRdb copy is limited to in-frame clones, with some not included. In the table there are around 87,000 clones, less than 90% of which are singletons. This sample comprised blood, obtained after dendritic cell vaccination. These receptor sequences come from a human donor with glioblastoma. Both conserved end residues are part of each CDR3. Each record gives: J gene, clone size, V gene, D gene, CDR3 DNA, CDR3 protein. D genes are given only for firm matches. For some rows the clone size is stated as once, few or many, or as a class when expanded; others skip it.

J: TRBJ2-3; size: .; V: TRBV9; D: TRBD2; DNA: TGTGCCAGCAGCGTAGCTATTAGCGGGGGTAGCACAGATACGCAGTATTTT; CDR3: CASSVAISGGSTDTQYF
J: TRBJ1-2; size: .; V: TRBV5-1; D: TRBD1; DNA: TGCGCCAGCAGCGTGGGACAGGGCTATGGCTACACCTTC; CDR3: CASSVGQGYGYTF
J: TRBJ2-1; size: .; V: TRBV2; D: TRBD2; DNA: TGTGTCAGCGGGGGGGGCAATTGGCATGAGCAGTTCTTC; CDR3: CVSGGGNWHEQFF
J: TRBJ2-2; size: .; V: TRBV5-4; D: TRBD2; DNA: TGTGCCAGCAGCTTGCGCGGCGGGGGGAACACCGGGGAGCTGTTTTTT; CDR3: CASSLRGGGNTGELFF
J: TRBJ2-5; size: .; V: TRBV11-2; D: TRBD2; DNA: TGTGCCAGCAGCCACTTTTACGGGGGGGGGATTGGAGAGACCCAGTACTTC; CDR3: CASSHFYGGGIGETQYF
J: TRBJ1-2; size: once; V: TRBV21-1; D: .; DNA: TGTGCCGGTGACAGGGGGCATGACTATGGCTACACCTTC; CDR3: CAGDRGHDYGYTF
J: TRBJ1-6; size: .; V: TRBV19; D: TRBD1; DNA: TGTGCCAGTAGCCTCCCGGGACAGCGATATAATTCACCCCTCCACTTT; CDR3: CASSLPGQRYNSPLHF
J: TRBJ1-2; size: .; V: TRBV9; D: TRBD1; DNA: TGTGCCAGCAGCGTCCTCGGACAGGGGAAGCGAGATGGCTACACCTTC; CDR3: CASSVLGQGKRDGYTF
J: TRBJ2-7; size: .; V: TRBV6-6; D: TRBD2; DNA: TGTGCCAGCAGTCCAAATAGCGGGGGGCCCTCTTACGAGCAGTACTTC; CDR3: CASSPNSGGPSYEQYF
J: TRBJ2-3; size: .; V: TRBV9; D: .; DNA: TGTGCCAGCAGCGTTAGTGCTCGTGGAGCTAGTGGTATGGATACGCAGTATTTT; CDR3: CASSVSARGASGMDTQYF
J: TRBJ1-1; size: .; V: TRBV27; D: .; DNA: TGTGCCAGCAGTACCCTGGGGGGAGTGAACACTGAAGCTTTCTTT; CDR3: CASSTLGGVNTEAFF
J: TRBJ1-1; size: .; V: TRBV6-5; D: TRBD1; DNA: TGTGCCAGCAGTTCCCCGACAGGGATGACTGAAGCTTTCTTT; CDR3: CASSSPTGMTEAFF
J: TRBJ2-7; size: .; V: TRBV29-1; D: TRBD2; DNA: TGCAGCGTTGGAGGAAAAGCGGGAGGCTACGAGCAGTACTTC; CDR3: CSVGGKAGGYEQYF
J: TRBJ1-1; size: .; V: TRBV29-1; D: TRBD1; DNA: TGCAGTGGAAGGACAGGGGAAGGAACTGAAGCTTTCTTT; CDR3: CSGRTGEGTEAFF
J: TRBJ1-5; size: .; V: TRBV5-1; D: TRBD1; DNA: TGCGCCAGCAGCTTGAACCCGGGACAGGGACAGCCCCAGCATTTT; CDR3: CASSLNPGQGQPQHF
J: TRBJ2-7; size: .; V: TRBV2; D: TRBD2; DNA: TGTGCCAGCACCCCGGGACTAGGTTCCCACGAGCAGTACTTC; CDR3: CASTPGLGSHEQYF
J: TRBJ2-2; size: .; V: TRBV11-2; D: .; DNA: TGTGCCAGCAGCTGGACAGCGAACACCGGGGAGCTGTTTTTT; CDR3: CASSWTANTGELFF
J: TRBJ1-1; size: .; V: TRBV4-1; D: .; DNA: TGTGCCAGCAGCCTATCGACAGGAAACACTGAAGCTTTCTTT; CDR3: CASSLSTGNTEAFF
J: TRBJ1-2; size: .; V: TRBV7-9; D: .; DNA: TGTGCCAGCAGCTTAAGACAGGAGAGTTATGGCTACACCTTC; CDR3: CASSLRQESYGYTF
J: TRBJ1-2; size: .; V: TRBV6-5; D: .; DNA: TGTGCCAGCAGAACTCCCACGGGCTATGGCTACACCTTC; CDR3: CASRTPTGYGYTF
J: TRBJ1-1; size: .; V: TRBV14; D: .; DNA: TGTGCCAGCAGCCAAGAAGGAGTTGGGGTAGGGGCCACTGAAGCTTTCTTT; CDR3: CASSQEGVGVGATEAFF
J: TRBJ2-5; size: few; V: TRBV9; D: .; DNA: TGTGCCAGCAGCGAGAGGGGGACGACGAAAGAGACCCAGTACTTC; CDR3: CASSERGTTKETQYF
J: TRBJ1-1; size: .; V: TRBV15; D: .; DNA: TGTGCCACCAGCAGAGATCTAACAGCCGGAGCTTTCTTT; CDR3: CATSRDLTAGAFF
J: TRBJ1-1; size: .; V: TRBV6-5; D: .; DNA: TGTGCCAGCAGTTCAGTCGGCCCCGGAGGGACTGAAGCTTTCTTT; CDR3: CASSSVGPGGTEAFF
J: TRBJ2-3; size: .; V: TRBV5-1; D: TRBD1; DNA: TGCGCCAGCGGACAGGGGCTAAAAAGGGATACGCAGTATTTT; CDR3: CASGQGLKRDTQYF
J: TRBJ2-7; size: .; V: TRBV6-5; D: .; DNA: TGTGCCAGCAGTCTTGGTTTAGACTACGAGCAGTACTTC; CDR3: CASSLGLDYEQYF
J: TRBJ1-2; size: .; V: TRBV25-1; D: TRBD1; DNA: TGTGCCAGCAGTGAGCGGGACAGTGGGGGAGGCTACACCTTC; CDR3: CASSERDSGGGYTF
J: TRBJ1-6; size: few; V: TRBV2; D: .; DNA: TGTGCCACCGCCGAGGGTTCACCCCTCCACTTT; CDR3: CATAEGSPLHF
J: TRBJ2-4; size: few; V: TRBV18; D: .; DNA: TGTGCCAGCTCACCTCAGGGTTTCGCCAAAAACATTCAGTACTTC; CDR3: CASSPQGFAKNIQYF
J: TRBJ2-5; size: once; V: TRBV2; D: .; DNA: TGTGCCAGCAGTGAAAGATTGGCAGGGAATGGGGAGACCCAGTACTTC; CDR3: CASSERLAGNGETQYF
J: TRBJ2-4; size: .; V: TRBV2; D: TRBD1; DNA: TGTGCCAGCAGGAGGCGAGGGACAGGAAACATTCAGTACTTC; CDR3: CASRRRGTGNIQYF
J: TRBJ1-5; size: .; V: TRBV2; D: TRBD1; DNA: TGTGCCAGTGGGACAGCTAGCAATCAGCCCCAGCATTTT; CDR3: CASGTASNQPQHF
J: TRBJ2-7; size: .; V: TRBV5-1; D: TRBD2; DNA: TGCGCCAGCAGCGTCGCTAGCGGGGCCGGCTCCTACGAGCAGTACTTC; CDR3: CASSVASGAGSYEQYF
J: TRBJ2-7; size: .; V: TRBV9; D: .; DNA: TGTGCCAGCAGCGTAGGAATCGGGCAGGGTAGGGTCTACGAGCAGTACTTC; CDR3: CASSVGIGQGRVYEQYF
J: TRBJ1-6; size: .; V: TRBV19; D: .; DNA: TGTGCCAGTAGTATGGCCGAAGGGAGTGGTAATTCACCCCTCCACTTT; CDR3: CASSMAEGSGNSPLHF
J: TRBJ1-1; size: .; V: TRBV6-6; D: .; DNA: TGTGCCAGCAGCCTAGAAACGAACACTGAAGCTTTCTTT; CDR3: CASSLETNTEAFF
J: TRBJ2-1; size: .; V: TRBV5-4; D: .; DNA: TGTGCCAGCAGCTTGGTCAGGGCTAATGAGCAGTTCTTC; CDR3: CASSLVRANEQFF